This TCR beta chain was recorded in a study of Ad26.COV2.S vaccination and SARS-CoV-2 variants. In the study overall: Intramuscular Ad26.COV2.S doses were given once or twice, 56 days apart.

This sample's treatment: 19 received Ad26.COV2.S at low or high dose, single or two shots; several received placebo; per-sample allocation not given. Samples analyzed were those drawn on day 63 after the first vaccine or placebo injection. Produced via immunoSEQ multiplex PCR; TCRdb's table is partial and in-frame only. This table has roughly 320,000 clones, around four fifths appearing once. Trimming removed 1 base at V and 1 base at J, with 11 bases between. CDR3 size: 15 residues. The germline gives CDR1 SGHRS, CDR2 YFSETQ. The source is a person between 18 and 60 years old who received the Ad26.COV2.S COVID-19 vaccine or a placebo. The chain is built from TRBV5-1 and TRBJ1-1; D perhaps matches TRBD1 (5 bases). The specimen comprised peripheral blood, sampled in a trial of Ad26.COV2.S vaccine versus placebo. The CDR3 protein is CASSLISGTNTEAFF. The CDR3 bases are TGCGCCAGCAGCTTGATTTCAGGGACGAACACTGAAGCTTTCTTT.